This T cell receptor (beta chain) was found in a study of T cells after yellow fever vaccination. Study overall: When fractions had low cell numbers, they were prepared with SMART-Seq v4 Ultra Low Input. The study's findings and limits: Repertoires obtained by FACS sorting could include abundant clonotypes that entered as contaminants from the bulk population. Relatively few clonotypes were ones that appeared in both CD4 and CD8 compartments. Peak timing came faster in the weaker secondary response, day 5 versus 15.

This clonotype was detected many times. The antigen remains undetermined. V was clipped by 5 bases and J by 4 bases; unmatched bases: 2. Germline lookup yields CDR1 LNHNV and CDR2 YYDKDF (reference sequence). This CDR3 comprises 12 residues. TCRdb used MiXCR to reprocess the 5' RACE reads, holding one entry per CDR3 protein. There are 250,000 to 400,000 distinct CDR3 sequences in the sample; about 4.5% occur only once, and roughly a fifth lies in the top ten. This material consisted of PBMCs, taken 15 days after the yellow fever booster vaccination. The source is a man between 18 and 29 years old who received the YFV17D yellow fever vaccine. The chain employs TRBV15 and TRBJ2-7; 7 nucleotides align to TRBD1. The CDR3 DNA follows: TGTGCCACCAGCCAACAGGGGTACGAGCAGTACTTC. Its protein product is CATSQQGYEQYF.